Presented here are 5 T cell receptor beta chains from one specimen sequenced in a study of shared clonotypes between healthy human individuals. The protocol was immunoSEQ multiplex PCR, while the TCRdb copy is restricted to in-frame clones and leaves out a portion. Of 700,000 to 950,000 clones detected, about 96% appear once; the ten largest clones hold roughly 0.23%. Naive CD8 cells comprised CD45RO-negative, CCR7-positively selected cells, excluding terminally differentiated effector memory CD45RA+ cells. Sequences were obtained from naive CD8+ T cells sorted from blood. All receptors derive from a man in his thirties or forties in good health.

The chain links TRBV7-2 to TRBJ1-3; a possible D gene is TRBD1 (5 bases). CDR3 length: 16 amino acids. Between the trimmed V and J ends, which lost 1 base and 0 bases, there was a span of 10 bases. Germline V CDR1 and CDR2: SGHTA, FQGNSA. The CDR3 protein is CASSLVPGSSGNTIYF. Here the CDR3 DNA reads TGTGCCAGCAGCTTAGTTCCAGGGAGCTCTGGAAACACCATATATTTT.

The V gene is TRBV6-5, the J gene TRBJ2-1; the match to TRBD2 covers 8 bases. The CDR3 spans 15 residues. The V and J ends lost 0 bases and 7 bases, in that order; junction bases with no gene match: 5. Germline V gives CDR1 MNHEY, CDR2 SVGAGI. The CDR3 is CASSYSIASGNEQFF. CDR3 sequence (DNA): TGTGCCAGCAGTTACTCGATTGCTAGCGGGAATGAGCAGTTCTTC.

The rearrangement joins TRBV6-6 to TRBJ2-7; D unclear. Germline assignment: CDR1 MNHNY and CDR2 SVGAGI (reference sequence). The V and J ends lost 6 bases and 3 bases respectively, with 9 bases between them. The CDR3 runs 12 residues. As DNA, the CDR3 is TGTGCCAGCAGCCTCTCGGGCTACGAGCAGTACTTC. This codes for CASSLSGYEQYF.

The gene calls are TRBV7-9 and TRBJ2-7; 7 bases line up with TRBD2. V lost 3 bases to trimming and J lost 5 bases; unmatched junction nucleotides: 7. This CDR3 is built from 14 residues. CDR1 is SEHNR and CDR2 is FQNEAQ in the germline V gene (reference sequence). In nucleotides, the CDR3 is TGTGCCAGCAGCTTGGGGCCCGGGAGGAACGAGCAGTACTTC. This encodes CASSLGPGRNEQYF.

The chain couples TRBV7-9 to TRBJ2-1; 7 bases are a match to TRBD2. Germline V lookup: CDR1 SEHNR, CDR2 FQNEAQ (reference sequence). The CDR3 contains 16 residues. V dropped 4 bases and J dropped 6; count of bases not matched to a gene: 12. CDR3: CASSSVVSGIGNEQFF. CDR3 nucleotide sequence: TGTGCCAGCAGCTCCGTAGTGAGCGGGATCGGCAATGAGCAGTTCTTC.